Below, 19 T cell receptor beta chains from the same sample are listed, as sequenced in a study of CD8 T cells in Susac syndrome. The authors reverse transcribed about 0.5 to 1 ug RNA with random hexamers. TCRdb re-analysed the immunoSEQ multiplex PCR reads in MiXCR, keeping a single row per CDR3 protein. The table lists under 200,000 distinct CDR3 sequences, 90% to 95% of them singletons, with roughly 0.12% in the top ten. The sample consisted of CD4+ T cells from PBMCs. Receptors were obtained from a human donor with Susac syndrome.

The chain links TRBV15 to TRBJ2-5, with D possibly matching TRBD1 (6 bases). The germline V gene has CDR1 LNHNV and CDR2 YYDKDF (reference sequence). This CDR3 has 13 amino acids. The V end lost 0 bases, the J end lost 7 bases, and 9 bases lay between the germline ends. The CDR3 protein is CATSRDGGGTQYF. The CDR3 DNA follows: TGTGCCACCAGCAGAGATGGGGGCGGGACCCAGTACTTC.

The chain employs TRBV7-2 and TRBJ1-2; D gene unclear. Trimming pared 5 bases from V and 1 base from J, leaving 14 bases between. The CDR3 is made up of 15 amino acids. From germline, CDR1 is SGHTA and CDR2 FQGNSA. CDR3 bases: TGTGCCAGCAGCCTCCGGGCCGAATTTAACTATGGCTACACCTTC. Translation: CASSLRAEFNYGYTF.

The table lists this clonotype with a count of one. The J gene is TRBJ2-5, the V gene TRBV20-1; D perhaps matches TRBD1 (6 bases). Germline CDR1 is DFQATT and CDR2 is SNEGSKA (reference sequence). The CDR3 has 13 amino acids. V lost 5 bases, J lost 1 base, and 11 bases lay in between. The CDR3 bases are TGCAGTGCTGGGATGACAGGCCAAGAGACCCAGTACTTC. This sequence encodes CSAGMTGQETQYF.

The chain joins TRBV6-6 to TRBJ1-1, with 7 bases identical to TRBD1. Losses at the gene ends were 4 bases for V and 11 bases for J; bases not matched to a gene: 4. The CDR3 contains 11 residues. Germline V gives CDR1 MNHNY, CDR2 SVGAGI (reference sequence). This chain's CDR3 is CASSWSRGAFF. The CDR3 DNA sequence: TGTGCCAGCAGTTGGTCCAGGGGGGCTTTCTTT.

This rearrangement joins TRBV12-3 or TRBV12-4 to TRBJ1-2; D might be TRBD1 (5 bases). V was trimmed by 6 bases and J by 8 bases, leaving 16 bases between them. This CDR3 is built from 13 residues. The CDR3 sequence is CASSRDHSRGYTF. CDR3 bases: TGTGCCAGCAGCCGGGACCACTCCAGGGGCTACACCTTC.

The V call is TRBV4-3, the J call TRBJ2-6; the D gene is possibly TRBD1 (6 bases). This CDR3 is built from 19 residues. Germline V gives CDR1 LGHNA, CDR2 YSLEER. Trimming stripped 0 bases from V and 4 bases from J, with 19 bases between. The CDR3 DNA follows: TGCGCCAGCAGCCAAGATGGTGTTCCAGGGGCATCCGGGGCCAACGTCCTGACTTTC. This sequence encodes CASSQDGVPGASGANVLTF.

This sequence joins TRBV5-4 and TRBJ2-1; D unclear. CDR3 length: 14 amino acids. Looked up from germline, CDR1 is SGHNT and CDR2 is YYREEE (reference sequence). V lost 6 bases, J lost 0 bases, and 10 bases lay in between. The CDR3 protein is CASKVWSSYNEQFF. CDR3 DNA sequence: TGTGCCAGCAAGGTGTGGAGCTCCTACAATGAGCAGTTCTTC.

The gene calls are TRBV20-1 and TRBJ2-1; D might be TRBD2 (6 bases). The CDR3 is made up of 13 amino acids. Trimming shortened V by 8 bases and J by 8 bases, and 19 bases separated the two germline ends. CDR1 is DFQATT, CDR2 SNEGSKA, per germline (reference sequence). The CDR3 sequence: CSLAQDTQDEQFF. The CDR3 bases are TGCAGTCTAGCGCAAGACACACAGGATGAGCAGTTCTTC.

The chain's CDR3 is CAWGTGGPPLGTQYF. DNA of the CDR3: TGTGCCTGGGGTACAGGGGGCCCACCCTTGGGGACCCAGTACTTC. V and J are TRBV30 and TRBJ2-5; the match to TRBD1 covers 9 bases. Germline-derived CDR1 and CDR2 are GTSNPN and SVGIG (reference sequence). V lost 5 bases and J lost 7; bases outside the gene matches: 14. This CDR3 comprises 15 residues.

The CDR3 sequence is CASSFRSPPRESQFF. The CDR3 coding sequence is TGTGCCAGCAGCTTCCGATCTCCCCCCCGCGAGTCGCAGTTCTTC. The V gene is TRBV11-2, the J gene TRBJ2-1; D call uncertain. The V and J ends lost 3 bases and 12 bases respectively, with 21 bases between them. CDR3 size: 15 residues. Germline loops: CDR1 SGHAT, CDR2 FQNNGV.

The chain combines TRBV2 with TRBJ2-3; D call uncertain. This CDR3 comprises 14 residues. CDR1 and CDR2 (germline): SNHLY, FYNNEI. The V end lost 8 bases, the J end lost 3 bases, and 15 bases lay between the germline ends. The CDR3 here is CASAGNQRTDTQYF. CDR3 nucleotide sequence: TGTGCCAGCGCCGGAAACCAGAGAACAGATACGCAGTATTTT.

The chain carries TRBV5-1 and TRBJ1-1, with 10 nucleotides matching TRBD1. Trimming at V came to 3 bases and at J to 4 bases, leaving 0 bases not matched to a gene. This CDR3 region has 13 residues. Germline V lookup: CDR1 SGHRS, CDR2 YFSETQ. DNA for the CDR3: TGCGCCAGCAGCTGGACAGGGGGCACTGAAGCTTTCTTT. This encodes CASSWTGGTEAFF.

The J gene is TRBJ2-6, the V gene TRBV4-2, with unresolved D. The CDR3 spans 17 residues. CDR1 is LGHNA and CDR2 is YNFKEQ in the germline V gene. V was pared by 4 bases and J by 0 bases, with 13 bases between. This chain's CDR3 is CASSPLGPSSGANVLTF. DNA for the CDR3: TGTGCCAGCAGCCCCCTCGGCCCTAGCTCTGGGGCCAACGTCCTGACTTTC.

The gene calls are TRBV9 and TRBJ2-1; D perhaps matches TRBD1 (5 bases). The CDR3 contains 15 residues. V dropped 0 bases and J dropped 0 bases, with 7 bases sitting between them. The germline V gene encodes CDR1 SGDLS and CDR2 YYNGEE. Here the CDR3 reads CASSVEGVSYNEQFF. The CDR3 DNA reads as TGTGCCAGCAGCGTAGAAGGGGTCTCCTACAATGAGCAGTTCTTC.

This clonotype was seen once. CDR3 in amino acids: CASSLVKGTQETQYF. CDR3 nucleotide sequence: TGCGCCAGCAGCTTGGTTAAGGGCACTCAAGAGACCCAGTACTTC. The rearrangement uses TRBV5-1 and TRBJ2-5, with D uncertain. Germline-derived CDR1 and CDR2 are SGHRS and YFSETQ. The CDR3 is made up of 15 amino acids. The V and J ends lost 0 bases and 2 bases respectively, with 11 bases between them.

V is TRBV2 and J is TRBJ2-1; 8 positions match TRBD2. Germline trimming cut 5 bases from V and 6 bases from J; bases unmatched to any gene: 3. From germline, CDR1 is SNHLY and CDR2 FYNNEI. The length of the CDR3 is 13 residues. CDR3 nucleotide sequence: TGTGCCAGCAGTCCACTAGCGGTCAATGAGCAGTTCTTC. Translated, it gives CASSPLAVNEQFF.

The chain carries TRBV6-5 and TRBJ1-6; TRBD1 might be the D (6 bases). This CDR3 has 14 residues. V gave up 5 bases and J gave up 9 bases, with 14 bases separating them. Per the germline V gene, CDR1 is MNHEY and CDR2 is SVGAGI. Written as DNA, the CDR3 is TGTGCCAGCAGTCAAACAGGGTTTGGTTCACCCCTCCACTTT. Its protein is CASSQTGFGSPLHF.

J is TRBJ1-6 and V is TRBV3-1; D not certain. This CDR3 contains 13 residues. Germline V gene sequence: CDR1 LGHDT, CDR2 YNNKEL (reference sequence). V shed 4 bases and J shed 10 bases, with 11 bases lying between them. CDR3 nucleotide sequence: TGTGCCAGCAGCCCCGGGCGAGCCTCACCCCTCCACTTT. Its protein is CASSPGRASPLHF.

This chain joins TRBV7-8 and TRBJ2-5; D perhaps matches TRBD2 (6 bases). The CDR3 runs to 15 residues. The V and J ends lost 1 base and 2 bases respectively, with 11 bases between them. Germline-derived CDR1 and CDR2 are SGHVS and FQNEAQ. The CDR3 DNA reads TGTGCCAGCAGCTTAGGGGGGGAGCGGCAAGAGACCCAGTACTTC. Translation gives CASSLGGERQETQYF.